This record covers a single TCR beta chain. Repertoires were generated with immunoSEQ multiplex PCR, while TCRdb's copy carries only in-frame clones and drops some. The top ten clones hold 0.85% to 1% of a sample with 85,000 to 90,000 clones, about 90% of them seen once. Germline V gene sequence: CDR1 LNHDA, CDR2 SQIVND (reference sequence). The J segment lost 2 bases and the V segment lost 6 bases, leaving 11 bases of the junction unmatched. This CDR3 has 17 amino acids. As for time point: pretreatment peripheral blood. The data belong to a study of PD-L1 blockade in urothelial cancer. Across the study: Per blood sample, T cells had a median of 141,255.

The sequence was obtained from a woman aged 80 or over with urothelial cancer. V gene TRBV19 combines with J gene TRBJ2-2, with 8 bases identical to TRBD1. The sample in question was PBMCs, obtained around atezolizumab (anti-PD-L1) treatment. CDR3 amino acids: CASSTPPGTGNTGELFF. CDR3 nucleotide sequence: TGTGCCAGTAGCACCCCCCCGGGGACAGGTAACACCGGGGAGCTGTTTTTT.